This T cell receptor beta chain was retrieved from a study of Tregs in tolerant kidney transplant recipients. The length of the CDR3 is 18 residues. J was trimmed by 5 bases and V by 0 bases; bases with no gene match: 13. CDR1 is SGHRS, CDR2 YFSETQ, per germline. This table comes from immunoSEQ multiplex PCR, and its TCRdb copy is limited to in-frame clones, with some not included. The sample lists tens of thousands of clones, 93% occurring once. The nonmyeloablative bone marrow transplants came from related graft donors, with transient mixed chimerism. This chain links TRBV5-1 with TRBJ1-1, with TRBD1 matching 10 bases. This specimen was CD4+ T cells from blood (PBMCs), taken 12 months after the transplant. The clonotype originates from a human patient who received a combined kidney and bone marrow transplant. The graft donor may have contributed some T cells. The CDR3 bases are TGCGCCAGCAGCTTGGCCCGGGGGGGACAGGGGCGTTTGACTGAAGCTTTCTTT. Translating gives CASSLARGGQGRLTEAFF.